The source of this T cell receptor (beta chain) is a study of response to subunit inactivated influenza vaccine. V gave up 6 bases and J gave up 4 bases, with 21 bases separating them. This CDR3 region has 16 residues. Concerning this clonotype: Its antigen is still unknown.

TCRdb reprocessed the RT-PCR reads via MiXCR and lists one record per CDR3 protein. The sample records 150,000 or so distinct CDR3 sequences, approximately 11% being singletons. Study-wide points: It was suggested by the authors that few new T cells are recruited by each seasonal influenza vaccination.

The sample consisted of non-naive T cells sorted from PBMCs, taken 40 to 50 days after vaccination. This TCR was sampled from a man aged 50 or older who received an inactivated influenza vaccine. The gene calls are TRBV12-3 or TRBV12-4 and TRBJ1-1; D remains ambiguous. DNA of the CDR3: TGTGCCAGCAGCGCCAGGTCGTGGAGTCTTGGCACTGAAGCTTTCTTT. Protein sequence: CASSARSWSLGTEAFF.